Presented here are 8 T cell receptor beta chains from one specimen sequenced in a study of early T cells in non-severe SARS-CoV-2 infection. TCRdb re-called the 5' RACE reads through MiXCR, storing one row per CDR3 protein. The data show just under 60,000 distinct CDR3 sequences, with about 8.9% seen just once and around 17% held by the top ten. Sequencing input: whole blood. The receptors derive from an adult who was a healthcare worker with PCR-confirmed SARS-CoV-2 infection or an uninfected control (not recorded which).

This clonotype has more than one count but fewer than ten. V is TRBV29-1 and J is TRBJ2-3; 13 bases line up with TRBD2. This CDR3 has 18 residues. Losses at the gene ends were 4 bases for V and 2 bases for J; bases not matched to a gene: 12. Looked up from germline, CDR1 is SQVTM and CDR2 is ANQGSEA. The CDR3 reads CSVGRGLAGVAATDTQYF. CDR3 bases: TGCAGCGTTGGCCGCGGACTAGCGGGAGTGGCGGCCACAGATACGCAGTATTTT.

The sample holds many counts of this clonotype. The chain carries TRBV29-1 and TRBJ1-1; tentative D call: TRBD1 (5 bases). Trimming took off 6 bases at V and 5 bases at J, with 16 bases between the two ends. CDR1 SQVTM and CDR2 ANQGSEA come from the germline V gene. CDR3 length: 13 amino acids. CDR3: CSVGGRDGTEAFF. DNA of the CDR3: TGCAGCGTCGGGGGAAGGGATGGAACTGAAGCTTTCTTT.

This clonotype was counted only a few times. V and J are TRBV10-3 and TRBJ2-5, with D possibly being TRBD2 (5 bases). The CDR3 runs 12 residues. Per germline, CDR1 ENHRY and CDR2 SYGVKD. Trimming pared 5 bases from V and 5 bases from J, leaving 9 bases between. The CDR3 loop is CAISLGSETQYF. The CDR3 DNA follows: TGTGCCATCAGTTTGGGGAGTGAGACCCAGTACTTC.

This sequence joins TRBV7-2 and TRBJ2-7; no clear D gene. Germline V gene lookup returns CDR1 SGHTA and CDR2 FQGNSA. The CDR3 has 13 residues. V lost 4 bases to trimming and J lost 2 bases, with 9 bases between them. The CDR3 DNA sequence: TGTGCCAGCAGCTCCGGTGGGGCCTACGAGCAGTACTTC. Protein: CASSSGGAYEQYF.

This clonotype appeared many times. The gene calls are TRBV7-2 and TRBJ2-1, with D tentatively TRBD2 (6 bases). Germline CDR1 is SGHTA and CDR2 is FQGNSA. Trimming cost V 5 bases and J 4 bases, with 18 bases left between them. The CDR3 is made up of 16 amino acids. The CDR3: CASSPSGSGGYNEQFF. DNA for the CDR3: TGTGCCAGCAGCCCTTCCGGCTCCGGGGGTTACAATGAGCAGTTCTTC.

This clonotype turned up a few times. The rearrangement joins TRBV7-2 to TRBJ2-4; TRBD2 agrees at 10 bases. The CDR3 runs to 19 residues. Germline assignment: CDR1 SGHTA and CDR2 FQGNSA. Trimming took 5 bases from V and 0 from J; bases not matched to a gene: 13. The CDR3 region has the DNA TGTGCCAGCAGCCCGCGGACTAGCGGCCTCCCCTTAGCCAAAAACATTCAGTACTTC. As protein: CASSPRTSGLPLAKNIQYF.

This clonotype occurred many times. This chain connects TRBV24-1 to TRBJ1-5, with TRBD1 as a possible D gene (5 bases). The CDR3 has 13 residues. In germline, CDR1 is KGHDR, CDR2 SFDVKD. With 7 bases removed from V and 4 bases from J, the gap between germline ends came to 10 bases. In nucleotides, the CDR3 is TGTGCCACCAGCCAGGGCGGTAATCAGCCCCAGCATTTT. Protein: CATSQGGNQPQHF.

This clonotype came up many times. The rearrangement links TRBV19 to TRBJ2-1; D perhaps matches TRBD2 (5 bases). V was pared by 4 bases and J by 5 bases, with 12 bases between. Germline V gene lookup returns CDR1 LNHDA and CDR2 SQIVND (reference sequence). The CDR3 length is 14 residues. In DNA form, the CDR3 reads TGTGCCAGTAGTAAGTGGACTGGGAACAATGAGCAGTTCTTC. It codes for CASSKWTGNNEQFF.